The present T cell receptor beta chain was sequenced within a study of shared clonotypes between healthy human individuals. As for the study in general: Donor composition was a couple of women and three men, aged 18 to 49.

The repertoire was sequenced with immunoSEQ multiplex PCR; TCRdb's copy has only in-frame clones and lacks some. The repertoire holds some 2 million clones, with 95% as singletons. CDR1 SQVTM and CDR2 ANQGSEA come from the germline V gene. The ends lost 3 bases at V and 6 bases at J; junction bases unmatched: 4. This CDR3 contains 13 residues. Of note for this clone: The antigen is undetermined.

Those who donated, Caucasian adults without exception, all lived in Nashville, Tennessee. Investigators divided CD4+ cells into CD45RA+ naive and CD45RA-negative memory subsets. Overall study findings and caveats: An effect of sequencing depth on clonotype sharing among donors was expected.

The sequenced sample consisted of naive CD4+ T cells sorted from blood. Indicated subset: CD45RA+ positively selected. This TCR came from a man in his late teens or twenties in good health. J is TRBJ2-2 and V is TRBV29-1; 7 bases agree with TRBD2. CDR3 in amino acids: CSVDRLAAGELFF. The CDR3 bases are TGCAGCGTTGATAGGCTAGCGGCCGGGGAGCTGTTTTTT.